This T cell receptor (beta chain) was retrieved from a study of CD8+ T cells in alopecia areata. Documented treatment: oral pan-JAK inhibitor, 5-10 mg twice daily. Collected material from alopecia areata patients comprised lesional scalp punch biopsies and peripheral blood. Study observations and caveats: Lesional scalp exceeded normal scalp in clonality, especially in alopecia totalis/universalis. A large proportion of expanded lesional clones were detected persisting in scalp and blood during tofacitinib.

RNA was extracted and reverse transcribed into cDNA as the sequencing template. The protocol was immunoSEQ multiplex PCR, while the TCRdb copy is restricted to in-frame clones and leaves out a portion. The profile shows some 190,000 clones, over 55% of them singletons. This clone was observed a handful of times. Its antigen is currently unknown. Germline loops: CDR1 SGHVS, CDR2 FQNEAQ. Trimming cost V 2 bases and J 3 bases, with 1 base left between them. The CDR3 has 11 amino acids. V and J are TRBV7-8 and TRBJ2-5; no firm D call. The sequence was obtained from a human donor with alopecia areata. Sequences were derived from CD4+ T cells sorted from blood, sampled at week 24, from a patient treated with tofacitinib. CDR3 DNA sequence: TGTGCCAGCAGCTTAAAAGAGACCCAGTACTTC. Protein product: CASSLKETQYF. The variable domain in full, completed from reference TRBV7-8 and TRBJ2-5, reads GAGVSQSPRYKVAKRGQDVALRCDPISGHVSLFWYQQALGQGPEFLTYFQNEAQLDKSGLPSDRFFAERPEGSVSTLKIQRTQQEDSAVYLCASSLKETQYFGPGTRLLVL.